These T cell receptor beta chains were read from a single sample in a study of T cell changes during pregnancy in multiple sclerosis. Generated by immunoSEQ multiplex PCR, the TCRdb table keeps only in-frame clones and is missing some. The sample consists of over 70,000 clones, 85% to 95% of them appearing once. The specimen comprised peripheral blood, sampled in the third trimester of pregnancy. The receptors were sampled from a female donor in good health, enrolled as a control in a pregnancy study. The CDR3 runs from the conserved cysteine through the conserved F or W. Fields, in order: clone size, D gene, V gene, CDR3 length, J gene, CDR3 DNA, CDR3 protein. D genes are given only for firm matches. Expanded clones are given a class, and other clones once, few, many or no size at all.

-	-	TRBV15	14	TRBJ1-4	TGTGCCACCAGCAGAGGGAGGTCAAATGAAAAACTGTTTTTT	CATSRGRSNEKLFF
-	-	TRBV7-2	14	TRBJ1-4	TGTGCCAGCACCCCATCAGCAACTAATGAAAAACTGTTTTTT	CASTPSATNEKLFF
-	TRBD1	TRBV6-5	13	TRBJ2-7	TGTGCCAGCAGCCGGACAGGAGCCTACGAGCAGTACTTC	CASSRTGAYEQYF
-	TRBD2	TRBV11-2	16	TRBJ2-1	TGTGCCAGCAGCCCAATCGGTAGGCGGGGGGTTGGTGAGCAGTTCTTC	CASSPIGRRGVGEQFF
-	TRBD1	TRBV29-1	14	TRBJ2-1	TGCAGCGCAATCGACAGGGTTGCCTACAATGAGCAGTTCTTC	CSAIDRVAYNEQFF
-	-	TRBV5-5	15	TRBJ2-7	TGTGCCAGCAGCCCAAATTTAGTTAGCGGCTACGAGCAGTACTTC	CASSPNLVSGYEQYF
-	TRBD1	TRBV19	14	TRBJ2-3	TGTGCCAGTAGCGACAGGGCCTCCGGAGATACGCAGTATTTT	CASSDRASGDTQYF
-	TRBD1	TRBV29-1	13	TRBJ2-7	TGCAGCGTTGGGACAGGGCAAAGCGACGAGCAGTACTTC	CSVGTGQSDEQYF
-	-	TRBV27	17	TRBJ1-1	TGTGCCAGCAGTTTATCCGGGGATGGGGATAAGGTCGCTGAAGCTTTCTTT	CASSLSGDGDKVAEAFF
-	-	TRBV4-1	17	TRBJ1-2	TGCGCCAGCCGCGACCAACTTCGGGGCGGGAAAAACTATGGCTACACCTTC	CASRDQLRGGKNYGYTF
once	-	TRBV7-2	18	TRBJ2-4	TGTGCCAGCAGCTTAGCGCCCTCCCAGGGTTCTCCCAAAAACATTCAGTACTTC	CASSLAPSQGSPKNIQYF
-	TRBD2	TRBV6-1	15	TRBJ2-1	TGTGCCAGCAGTGAACACCGCGGGGGGTACAATGAGCAGTTCTTC	CASSEHRGGYNEQFF
-	TRBD1	TRBV29-1	16	TRBJ2-1	TGCAGCGCTGGGGGGGCGGGACAGGGTGGTTCGGGCGAGCAGTTCTTC	CSAGGAGQGGSGEQFF
-	TRBD1	TRBV15	15	TRBJ1-4	TGTGCCACCAGCGGGGACAGTGAGGAAAATGAAAAACTGTTTTTT	CATSGDSEENEKLFF
-	TRBD1	TRBV27	14	TRBJ2-7	TGTGCCAGCAACCCCACAGGGGCAAGCTACGAGCAGTACTTC	CASNPTGASYEQYF
-	TRBD2	TRBV7-2	17	TRBJ2-5	TGTGCCAGCAGCGCTGGACTAGCGGGAGCCTACCAAGAGACCCAGTACTTC	CASSAGLAGAYQETQYF
-	TRBD2	TRBV5-1	15	TRBJ2-5	TGCGCCAGCAGCTTGGCCTTAGCGGGGAAAGAGACCCAGTACTTC	CASSLALAGKETQYF
once	-	TRBV19	13	TRBJ2-7	TGTGCCAGTAGTATTTATGAGGGATACGAGCAGTACTTC	CASSIYEGYEQYF
-	TRBD2	TRBV30	11	TRBJ2-7	TGTGCCTGGGATACGACGGGGGGGCAGTACTTC	CAWDTTGGQYF
-	TRBD1	TRBV19	13	TRBJ1-2	TGTGCCAGTAATCAGGGGGCAGGTTATGGCTACACCTTC	CASNQGAGYGYTF
-	-	TRBV2	11	TRBJ2-1	TGTGCCAGCACCCAGAAGAATGAGCAGTTCTTC	CASTQKNEQFF
-	TRBD1	TRBV5-1	17	TRBJ2-7	TGCGCCAGCAGCTTGTCCGCGACAGGGGGCACTCCATACGAGCAGTACTTC	CASSLSATGGTPYEQYF
-	TRBD1	TRBV18	13	TRBJ2-7	TGTGCCAGCTCACTGCAGGGGGCCTACGAGCAGTACTTC	CASSLQGAYEQYF
-	TRBD2	TRBV7-9	16	TRBJ2-1	TGTGCCAGCAGCTCCCCTTTAGCGGGGGGGATCAATGAGCAGTTCTTC	CASSSPLAGGINEQFF
-	-	TRBV5-5	18	TRBJ1-1	TGTGCCAGCAGCCCTAAGACAGGATTAAAGGGGGTTTGGACTGAAGCTTTCTTT	CASSPKTGLKGVWTEAFF
once	TRBD1	TRBV4-2	14	TRBJ2-7	TGTGCCAGCAGCCAAGGGACAGGAATCTACGAGCAGTACTTC	CASSQGTGIYEQYF
-	-	TRBV28	15	TRBJ2-7	TGTGCCAGCAGGAAAAGCGGGTTTATCACCTCCGAGCAGTACTTC	CASRKSGFITSEQYF